This T cell receptor (beta chain) was sequenced for a study of blood T cell repertoires in COVID-19. About the research overall: Samples came from the United States, Italy and Spain, spanning acute and convalescent COVID-19. From T cells, B-cell-depleted T cells, or PBMCs came the material, which was cDNA or gDNA.

Study processing details: Quantification of nucleated cells was approximated via reference gene primer amplification. Assay: immunoSEQ multiplex PCR; the TCRdb copy retains only in-frame clones and omits some. The V and J calls and the clone size are those of that table, but D and trimming were determined from the DNA. The sample yields approximately 310,000 clones, roughly 84% seen once. Trimming stripped 0 bases from V and 11 bases from J, with 20 bases between. Germline values: CDR1 MGHRA, CDR2 YSYEKL. The CDR3 spans 16 residues. The rearrangement links TRBV4-1 to TRBJ1-5; TRBD1 is a possible D gene (5 bases). The sequence was collected from a man in his forties or fifties with active or convalescent COVID-19. The sample comprised peripheral blood. The CDR3 spells CASSQDQGGPRGAQHF. In DNA, the CDR3 is TGCGCCAGCAGCCAAGATCAGGGAGGGCCTCGAGGGGCCCAGCATTTT.